This T cell receptor (beta chain) came from a study of blood T cells in healthy people across ages. Study-wide results and caveats: The CMV status of each donor remained undetermined, and this could have confounded shifts in expanded clonotypes.

Comments on this clonotype: Its specificity is not known.

The CDR3 is made up of 11 amino acids. The V gene lost 0 bases and the J gene lost 6 bases, with 5 bases spanning the gap. CDR1 is GTSNPN, CDR2 SVGIG, per germline (reference sequence). Using a J-beta primer mix together with a sample-barcoded 5' primer, a second PCR was run for roughly 6 to 12 cycles. From the 5' RACE reads, TCRdb called clonotypes with MiXCR, one entry per CDR3 protein. The sample includes 1.8 million or so distinct CDR3 sequences, around 40% of them seen just once. The sequence was obtained from a human donor in good health. The V call is TRBV30, the J call TRBJ1-2, with D uncertain. The specimen sequenced was blood. The CDR3 reads CAWSVPDGYTF. CDR3 DNA sequence: TGTGCCTGGAGTGTACCAGATGGCTACACCTTC.